The 30 T cell receptor beta chains in this list originate from one sample, sequenced in a study of T cells in Graves' hyperthyroidism and ophthalmopathy. RNA transcripts served as the template for amplifying TCR beta CDR3 regions. The HTBI set primed first-round TCR CDR3 RT-PCR. In TCRdb, the multiplex PCR reads were re-called with MiXCR into one record per CDR3 protein. The sample records 450,000 to 500,000 distinct CDR3 sequences, about 22% being singletons. Sequenced: blood. The receptors derive from a woman in her sixties or seventies with Graves' ophthalmopathy.

V usage is TRBV9 and J usage is TRBJ2-2; no firm D call. Germline CDR1 SGDLS, CDR2 YYNGEE. This CDR3 is 12 amino acids long. V lost 5 bases and J lost 7, with 9 bases in between. As DNA, the CDR3 is TGTGCCAGCAGTTTTCACATCGGGGAGCTGTTTTTT. Protein product: CASSFHIGELFF.

The table lists this clonotype with a few counts. The chain carries TRBV7-3 and TRBJ2-1; the D gene is possibly TRBD2 (5 bases). Germline values: CDR1 SGHTA, CDR2 FQGTGA. The CDR3 covers 15 residues. V lost 4 bases and J 6 bases, leaving 16 bases between the germline ends. Here the CDR3 DNA reads TGTGCCAGCAGCTGGTTTGAGGGTCGCGGCAATGAGCAGTTCTTC. It translates to CASSWFEGRGNEQFF. The full variable domain, in which reference TRBV7-3 and TRBJ2-1 provide the parts outside the CDR3, is GAGVSQTPSNKVTEKGKYVELRCDPISGHTALYWYRQSLGQGPEFLIYFQGTGAADDSGLPNDRFFAVRPEGSVSTLKIQRTERGDSAVYLCASSWFEGRGNEQFFGPGTRLTVL.

This clonotype was observed a few times. The CDR3 sequence: CSASLLAGGPGGTQYF. CDR3 DNA sequence: TGCAGTGCTAGCCTACTAGCGGGAGGGCCCGGAGGGACCCAGTACTTC. The chain has TRBV20-1 and TRBJ2-5; 13 bases match TRBD2. The CDR3 loop spans 16 amino acids. V was pared by 3 bases and J by 7 bases, with 11 bases of the junction left unmatched. Per germline, CDR1 DFQATT and CDR2 SNEGSKA (reference sequence).

This chain joins TRBV6-1 and TRBJ1-1; perhaps TRBD1 as D (5 bases). The germline gives CDR1 MNHNS, CDR2 SASEGT. V lost 2 bases, J lost 10 bases, and 11 bases lay in between. The length of the CDR3 is 12 residues. The CDR3 nucleotides are TGTGCCAGCAGTGAATCTCGGGGGGGAGCTTTCTTT. Translated: CASSESRGGAFF.

In the case of this clonotype: A single base separates this from a much larger clone, so it may be a read error. The CDR3 does not end in the conserved phenylalanine or tryptophan, so this is likely a read error. This rearrangement joins TRBV28 to TRBJ2-7; D is undetermined. The CDR3 extends over 16 amino acids. Germline CDR1 is MDHEN and CDR2 is SYDVKM. V lost 5 bases, J lost 2 bases, and 19 bases lay in between. CDR3: CASSQQKGSLTYEQYL. CDR3 DNA sequence: TGTGCCAGCAGTCAACAGAAAGGAAGCCTAACCTACGAGCAGTACCTC.

This clonotype was counted many times. The genes are TRBV9 and TRBJ2-3, with 9 bases that match TRBD1. V trimming: 0 bases; J trimming: 11 bases; junction bases outside the gene matches: 1. Germline-derived CDR1 and CDR2 are SGDLS and YYNGEE. This CDR3 is 12 amino acids long. The CDR3, as DNA: TGTGCCAGCAGCGTAGGGGACAGGGAGCAGTATTTT. Translation gives CASSVGDREQYF.

Concerning this clonotype itself: Possible read error: a much larger clone is one base away. This chain links TRBV6-1 with TRBJ2-7; 10 bases are a match to TRBD1. V lost 6 bases, J lost 6 bases, and 8 bases stayed unmatched. CDR3 length: 14 residues. Germline V gives CDR1 MNHNS, CDR2 SASEGT. The CDR3, as DNA: TGTGCCAGCAGCCCCGGGACAGGGGCGTCCGAGCAGTACTTC. Its protein product is CASSPGTGASEQYF.

The rearrangement links TRBV4-3 to TRBJ2-7, with D maybe TRBD2 (5 bases). V was trimmed by 2 bases and J by 5 bases, leaving 19 bases between them. In germline, CDR1 is LGHNA, CDR2 YSLEER. The CDR3 runs to 16 residues. CDR3 region: CASSQTALRGLNEQYF. The CDR3 DNA reads as TGCGCCAGCAGCCAAACAGCCCTACGGGGTTTGAACGAGCAGTACTTC.

The V gene is TRBV20-1, the J gene TRBJ1-6; TRBD1 matches at 7 bases. This CDR3 is built from 15 residues. V shed 3 bases and J 0 bases; nucleotides not matched to a gene: 2. The V gene's germline CDR1 is DFQATT and CDR2 SNEGSKA (reference sequence). CDR3: CSASEGASYNSPLHF. The CDR3 DNA follows: TGCAGTGCTAGTGAGGGGGCCTCCTATAATTCACCCCTCCACTTT.

This clonotype has more than one count but fewer than ten. The DNA of the CDR3 is TGTGCCAGCAGTGAAGCCGGGAGGGCCTACAATGAGCAGTTCTTC. It codes for CASSEAGRAYNEQFF. The chain is built from TRBV2 and TRBJ2-1; 8 bases match TRBD2. The CDR3 length is 15 residues. V was pared by 0 bases and J by 2 bases, with 0 bases of the junction left unmatched. In germline, CDR1 is SNHLY, CDR2 FYNNEI. Combining the CDR3 with reference TRBV2 and TRBJ2-1 gives the whole variable domain EPEVTQTPSHQVTQMGQEVILRCVPISNHLYFYWYRQILGQKVEFLVSFYNNEISEKSEIFDDQFSVERPDGSNFTLKIRSTKLEDSAMYFCASSEAGRAYNEQFFGPGTRLTVL.

This clonotype was detected once. The chain joins TRBV6-1 to TRBJ2-7; 13 positions match TRBD2. Germline assignment: CDR1 MNHNS and CDR2 SASEGT. V trimming: 4 bases; J trimming: 2 bases; junction bases outside the gene matches: 5. The CDR3 loop spans 16 amino acids. The CDR3 DNA is TGTGCCAGCAGTGGACTAGCGGGAGGAAGGACCTACGAGCAGTACTTC. This translates into CASSGLAGGRTYEQYF.

This rearrangement joins TRBV27 to TRBJ2-7, with D possibly being TRBD2 (6 bases). The CDR3 is 12 residues long. Trimming left V 9 bases short and J 2 bases short, with 11 bases between. From germline, CDR1 is MNHEY and CDR2 SMNVEV (reference sequence). This CDR3 is CASARGTYEQYF. CDR3 sequence (DNA): TGTGCCAGTGCGCGGGGAACCTACGAGCAGTACTTC.

This clonotype was observed a few times. This chain uses TRBV25-1 with TRBJ2-1; 7 bases map to TRBD1. From germline, CDR1 is MGHDK and CDR2 SYGVNS. The CDR3 covers 15 residues. Trimming removed 10 bases from V and 0 bases from J; junction bases left unmatched: 9. The CDR3 coding sequence is TGTGCCACTGCCTCCGGGACAGCCTCCTACAATGAGCAGTTCTTC. Protein product: CATASGTASYNEQFF.

This clonotype occurred a few times. The CDR3 region is CASSPKTGFGEQYF. CDR3 sequence (DNA): TGTGCCAGCAGCCCGAAGACAGGGTTTGGGGAGCAGTACTTC. The chain couples TRBV7-6 to TRBJ2-7; 7 bases match TRBD1. This CDR3 region has 14 residues. Germline values: CDR1 SGHVS, CDR2 FNYEAQ. Germline trimming cut 5 bases from V and 7 bases from J; bases unmatched to any gene: 11.

This chain connects TRBV29-1 to TRBJ2-1, with D possibly TRBD2 on 6 matching bases. CDR1 is SQVTM and CDR2 is ANQGSEA in the germline V gene. With 7 bases removed from V and 4 bases from J, the gap between germline ends came to 17 bases. The CDR3 runs to 14 residues. The CDR3 loop reads CSGSAPGLYNEQFF. In nucleotides, the CDR3 is TGCAGCGGTTCGGCCCCGGGACTTTACAATGAGCAGTTCTTC.

V gene TRBV7-9 combines with J gene TRBJ2-1; D is unclear. This CDR3 contains 14 residues. The germline V and J ends were trimmed by 3 bases and 4 bases, with 10 bases remaining between them. Germline CDR1 and CDR2: SEHNR and FQNEAQ (reference sequence). CDR3 coding DNA: TGTGCCAGCAGCTTCCGGGTCGGGTACAATGAGCAGTTCTTC. Translated: CASSFRVGYNEQFF.

On this clonotype: A much larger clone sits a single nucleotide away, making a read error possible. The chain employs TRBV12-3 or TRBV12-4 and TRBJ1-2; 10 nucleotides agree with TRBD1. CDR3 length: 15 amino acids. The CDR3 here is CTSSLVVTGGSGYTF. The CDR3 bases are TGTACCAGCAGTTTAGTCGTGACAGGGGGCAGTGGCTACACCTTC.

The table lists this clonotype with many counts. This chain joins TRBV30 and TRBJ1-1, with 12 nucleotides matching TRBD1. Per germline, CDR1 GTSNPN and CDR2 SVGIG (reference sequence). The CDR3 covers 13 residues. Unmatched junction bases numbered 4, after V lost 1 base and J lost 10 bases. CDR3 protein: CAWSGDRGRRAFF. As DNA, the CDR3 is TGTGCCTGGAGTGGGGACAGGGGGCGCAGAGCTTTCTTT.

This clonotype was seen a handful of times. The rearrangement uses TRBV7-8 and TRBJ1-4, with D perhaps matching TRBD1 (5 bases). Per germline, CDR1 SGHVS and CDR2 FQNEAQ. Trimming pared 1 base from V and 3 bases from J, leaving 6 bases between. This CDR3 has 14 amino acids. The DNA for the CDR3 is TGTGCCAGCAGCTTAGGACAGCCTAATGAAAAACTGTTTTTT. The encoded protein is CASSLGQPNEKLFF.

This clonotype showed up just a few times. One end of the junction varies from germline; a read error may be responsible. The chain links TRBV12-3 or TRBV12-4 to TRBJ2-1; TRBD2 matches 7 bases. The CDR3 is 12 amino acids. The CDR3 DNA reads TGTGCCAGCAGTTTGGCGGGGGATGAGCCGTACTTC. Translating it yields CASSLAGDEPYF.

This clonotype was detected many times. The chain is built from TRBV28 and TRBJ2-5; tentative D call: TRBD1 (6 bases). With 2 bases removed from V and 0 bases from J, the gap between germline ends came to 10 bases. The CDR3 runs 15 residues. Per germline, CDR1 MDHEN and CDR2 SYDVKM. The CDR3 here is CASSLRDTYQETQYF. Here the CDR3 DNA reads TGTGCCAGCAGTTTAAGGGACACCTACCAAGAGACCCAGTACTTC.

This clonotype was seen at least ten times. The CDR3 sequence: CASSFGASGANVLTF. The CDR3 DNA reads as TGTGCCAGCAGTTTCGGCGCCTCTGGGGCCAACGTCCTGACTTTC. The chain joins TRBV28 to TRBJ2-6; D gene ambiguous. CDR1 is MDHEN and CDR2 is SYDVKM in the germline V gene. V was pared by 3 bases and J by 0 bases, with 6 bases between. This CDR3 has 15 amino acids.

This clonotype was seen a few times. The rearrangement links TRBV5-1 to TRBJ2-7, with D hard to call. Germline V gene lookup returns CDR1 SGHRS and CDR2 YFSETQ. V dropped 6 bases and J dropped 6 bases, with 10 bases sitting between them. The CDR3 has 11 amino acids. The CDR3 loop is CASNLGPEQYF. Here the CDR3 DNA reads TGCGCCAGCAACCTCGGTCCCGAGCAGTACTTC.

This clonotype was seen a few times. J is TRBJ1-2 and V is TRBV12-5; 7 bases agree with TRBD1. The CDR3 extends over 15 amino acids. The germline CDR1 and CDR2 sequences are LGHNT and FRNRAP. V lost 1 base to trimming and J lost 8 bases; unmatched junction nucleotides: 10. The CDR3 bases are TGTGCTAGTGGTTTGGAAATACCAGGGGGGCAAGGCTACACCTTC. The encoded protein is CASGLEIPGGQGYTF. Using reference TRBV12-5 and TRBJ1-2 for the parts outside the CDR3, the full variable domain is DARVTQTPRHKVTEMGQEVTMRCQPILGHNTVFWYRQTMMQGLELLAYFRNRAPLDDSGMPKDRFSAEMPDATLATLKIQPSEPRDSAVYFCASGLEIPGGQGYTFGSGTRLTVV.

This clonotype was observed a handful of times. The genes are TRBV12-3 or TRBV12-4 and TRBJ1-2; the match to TRBD1 covers 9 bases. The CDR3 is 14 amino acids. V lost 5 bases and J lost 8; bases outside the gene matches: 9. The CDR3 sequence is CASSRSRTGVGYTF. In DNA form, the CDR3 reads TGTGCCAGCAGTCGCAGCCGGACAGGGGTAGGCTACACCTTC.

The sample holds many counts of this clonotype. The CDR3 DNA is TGTGCCAGCAGTTCGCATCGGGTGGGACTGAACACTGAAGCTTTCTTT. Translation: CASSSHRVGLNTEAFF. The chain links TRBV28 to TRBJ1-1, with TRBD1 as a possible D gene (5 bases). Deletions cut 4 bases from V and 0 bases from J, with 15 bases between. This CDR3 has 16 amino acids. Germline CDR1 and CDR2: MDHEN and SYDVKM.

This clonotype came up many times. The chain has TRBV2 and TRBJ2-5, with 9 bases aligning to TRBD1. This CDR3 comprises 13 residues. The V gene's germline CDR1 is SNHLY and CDR2 FYNNEI. V gave up 5 bases and J gave up 6 bases; unmatched junction bases: 4. The CDR3 region has the DNA TGTGCCAGCAGTCCAGGACAGGGGAAGACCCAGTACTTC. Its translation is CASSPGQGKTQYF. Drawing the rest from reference TRBV2 and TRBJ2-5, the complete variable domain is EPEVTQTPSHQVTQMGQEVILRCVPISNHLYFYWYRQILGQKVEFLVSFYNNEISEKSEIFDDQFSVERPDGSNFTLKIRSTKLEDSAMYFCASSPGQGKTQYFGPGTRLLVL.

The chain has TRBV19 and TRBJ1-1, with D unclear. Trimming took off 3 bases at V and 0 bases at J, with 8 bases between the two ends. Germline V gene data show CDR1 as LNHDA and CDR2 as SQIVND (reference sequence). This CDR3 contains 14 residues. The CDR3 coding sequence is TGTGCCAGTAGTATGTCGCTAATGAACACTGAAGCTTTCTTT. Translation gives CASSMSLMNTEAFF.

The rearrangement joins TRBV6-2 or TRBV6-3 to TRBJ2-1; the match to TRBD2 covers 7 bases. Per germline, CDR1 MNHEY and CDR2 SVGEGT. J lost 3 bases, V lost 4 bases, and 9 bases had no gene match. The CDR3 sequence is 16 residues long. CDR3 in amino acids: CASSSQRAGSYNEQFF. The CDR3 DNA sequence: TGTGCCAGCAGTTCCCAGCGAGCGGGGAGCTACAATGAGCAGTTCTTC.

Ten or more counts support this clonotype. The chain combines TRBV28 with TRBJ2-7, with TRBD1 identical over 9 bases. The CDR3 has 14 amino acids. CDR1 MDHEN and CDR2 SYDVKM come from the germline V gene. V shed 7 bases and J 3 bases; nucleotides not matched to a gene: 7. This chain's CDR3 is CASTSGTGLYEQYF. The CDR3 region has the DNA TGTGCCAGCACCTCCGGGACAGGGCTCTACGAGCAGTACTTC.